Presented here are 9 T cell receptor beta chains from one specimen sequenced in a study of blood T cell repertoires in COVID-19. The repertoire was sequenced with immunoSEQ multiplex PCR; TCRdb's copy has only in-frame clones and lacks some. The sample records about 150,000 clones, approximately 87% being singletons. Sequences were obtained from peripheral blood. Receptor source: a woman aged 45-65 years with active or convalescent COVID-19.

In nucleotides, the CDR3 is TGTGCCAGCAGCCCCGGGACAGGGGCTGGCTCCTACAATGAGCAGTTCTTC. It translates to CASSPGTGAGSYNEQFF. The chain recombines TRBV3-1 (or the pseudogene TRBV3-2) with TRBJ2-1; TRBD1 agrees at 10 bases. Germline V gives CDR1 LGHDT, CDR2 YNNKEL (reference sequence). This CDR3 region has 17 residues. Germline trimming cut 4 bases from V and 0 bases from J; bases unmatched to any gene: 6.

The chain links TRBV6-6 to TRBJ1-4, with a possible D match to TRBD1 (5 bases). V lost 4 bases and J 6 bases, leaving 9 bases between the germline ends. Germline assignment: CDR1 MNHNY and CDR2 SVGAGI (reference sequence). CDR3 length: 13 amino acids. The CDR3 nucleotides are TGTGCCAGCAGTTCAACAGGATATGAAAAACTGTTTTTT. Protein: CASSSTGYEKLFF.

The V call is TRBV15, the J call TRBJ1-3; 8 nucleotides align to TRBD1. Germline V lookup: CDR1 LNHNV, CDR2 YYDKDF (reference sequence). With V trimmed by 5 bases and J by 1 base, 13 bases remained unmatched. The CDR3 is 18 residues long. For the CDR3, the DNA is TGTGCCACCAGCGGAGGACAGGGAAACCTCGGGTCTGGAAACACCATATATTTT. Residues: CATSGGQGNLGSGNTIYF. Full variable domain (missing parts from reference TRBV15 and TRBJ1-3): DAMVIQNPRYQVTQFGKPVTLSCSQTLNHNVMYWYQQKSSQAPKLLFHYYDKDFNNEADTPDNFQSRRPNTSFCFLDIRSPGLGDTAMYLCATSGGQGNLGSGNTIYFGEGSWLTVV.

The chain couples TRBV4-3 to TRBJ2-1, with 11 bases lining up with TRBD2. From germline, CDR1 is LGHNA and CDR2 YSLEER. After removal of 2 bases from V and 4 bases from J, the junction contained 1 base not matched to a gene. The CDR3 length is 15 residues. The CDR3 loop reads CASSQTSGSYNEQFF. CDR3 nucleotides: TGCGCCAGCAGCCAAACTAGCGGGAGTTACAATGAGCAGTTCTTC.

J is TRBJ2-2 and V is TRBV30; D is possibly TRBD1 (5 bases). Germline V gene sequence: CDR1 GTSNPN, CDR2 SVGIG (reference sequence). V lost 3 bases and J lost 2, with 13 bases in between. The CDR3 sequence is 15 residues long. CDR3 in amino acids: CAWSLGRANTGELFF. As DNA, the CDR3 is TGTGCCTGGAGCCTCGGCAGGGCAAACACCGGGGAGCTGTTTTTT. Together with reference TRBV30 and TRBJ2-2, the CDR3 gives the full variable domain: SQTIHQWPATLVQPVGSPLSLECTVEGTSNPNLYWYRQAAGRGLQLLFYSVGIGQISSEVPQNLSASRPQDRQFILSSKKLLLSDSGFYLCAWSLGRANTGELFFGEGSRLTVL.

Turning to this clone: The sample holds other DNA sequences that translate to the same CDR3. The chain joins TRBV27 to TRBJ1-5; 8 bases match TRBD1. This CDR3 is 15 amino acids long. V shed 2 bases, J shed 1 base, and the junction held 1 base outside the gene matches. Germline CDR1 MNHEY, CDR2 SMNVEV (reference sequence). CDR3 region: CASSLGQGSNQPQHF. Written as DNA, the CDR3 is TGTGCCAGCAGTTTAGGACAGGGAAGCAATCAGCCCCAGCATTTT.

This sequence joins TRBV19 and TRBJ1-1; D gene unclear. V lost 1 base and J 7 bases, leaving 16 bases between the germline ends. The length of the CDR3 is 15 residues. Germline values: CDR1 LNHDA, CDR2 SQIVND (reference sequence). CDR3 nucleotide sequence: TGTGCCAGTAGTATAGGGTGGGGAGGGCAAGTTGAAGCTTTCTTT. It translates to CASSIGWGGQVEAFF.

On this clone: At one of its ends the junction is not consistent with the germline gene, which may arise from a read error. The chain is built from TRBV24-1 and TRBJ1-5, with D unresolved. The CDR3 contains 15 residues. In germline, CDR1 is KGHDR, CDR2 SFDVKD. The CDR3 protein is CATLKNLDSNQPQHF. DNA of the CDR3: TGTGCCACCCTCAAAAACTTAGATAGCAATCAGCCCCAACATTTT.

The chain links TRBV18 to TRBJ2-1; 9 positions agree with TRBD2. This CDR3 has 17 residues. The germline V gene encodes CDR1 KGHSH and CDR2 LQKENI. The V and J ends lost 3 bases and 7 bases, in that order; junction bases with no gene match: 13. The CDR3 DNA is TGTGCCAGCTCACCGGTCGAGCGGGGGGCCGCTGGTAATGAGCAGTTCTTC. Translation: CASSPVERGAAGNEQFF.